The subject of this entry is one TCR beta chain. Germline loops: CDR1 MNHEY, CDR2 SMNVEV (reference sequence). The CDR3 has 13 residues. Trimming removed 8 bases from V and 3 bases from J, with 14 bases in between. Clones were sequenced by immunoSEQ multiplex PCR, and TCRdb holds only the in-frame ones, with some missing. The data hold tens of thousands of clones, with over 75% observed a single time. This sample stems from a study of blood T cell repertoires in COVID-19. On the study more broadly: Whether acute or convalescent, the COVID-19 samples came from the United States, Italy and Spain.

Sequenced sample: peripheral blood. J is TRBJ2-7 and V is TRBV27, with TRBD2 as a possible D gene (5 bases). This clonotype was obtained from a human donor in a cohort sampled during active COVID-19. CDR3 nucleotide sequence: TGTGCCAGCTCACAGACGGCGGGCTACGAGCAGTACTTC. Protein: CASSQTAGYEQYF.